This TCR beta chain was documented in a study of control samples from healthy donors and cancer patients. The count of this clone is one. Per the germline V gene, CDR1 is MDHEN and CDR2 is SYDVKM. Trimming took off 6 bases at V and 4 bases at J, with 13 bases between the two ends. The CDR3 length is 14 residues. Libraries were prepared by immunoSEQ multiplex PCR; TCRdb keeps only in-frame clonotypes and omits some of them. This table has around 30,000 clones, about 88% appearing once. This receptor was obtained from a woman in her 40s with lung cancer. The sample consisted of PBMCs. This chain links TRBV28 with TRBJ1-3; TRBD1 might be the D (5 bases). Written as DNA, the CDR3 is TGTGCCAGCAGCGGAGGGGTTGTCGGAAACACCATATATTTT. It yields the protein CASSGGVVGNTIYF.